The sample holds a few counts of the clone carrying this T cell receptor (beta chain). Its specificity is not known. These data belong to a study of T cells after yellow fever vaccination. Trimming shortened V by 6 bases and J by 4 bases, and 21 bases separated the two germline ends. The V gene's germline CDR1 is DFQATT and CDR2 SNEGSKA (reference sequence). The CDR3 is made up of 15 amino acids. TCRdb re-derived calls from the 5' RACE reads in MiXCR, one entry per CDR3 protein. The table includes about 220,000 distinct CDR3 sequences, around 3.1% detected once. The study's findings and limits: Post-booster samples contained most primary-vaccination clones (approximately 95% CD4, about 87% CD8). Highly abundant clonotypes carried over from the bulk population could end up in FACS-sorted repertoires as contaminants.

The sequencing used CD4+ T cells sorted from PBMCs, collected 10 days after the yellow fever booster vaccination. The TCR originated in a man between 18 and 29 years old who received the YFV17D yellow fever vaccine. V is TRBV20-1 and J is TRBJ1-1; TRBD1 might be the D (6 bases). DNA for the CDR3: TGCAGTGCGCGACAGGTACCTGGCAAGGGCACTGAAGCTTTCTTT. Protein sequence: CSARQVPGKGTEAFF.